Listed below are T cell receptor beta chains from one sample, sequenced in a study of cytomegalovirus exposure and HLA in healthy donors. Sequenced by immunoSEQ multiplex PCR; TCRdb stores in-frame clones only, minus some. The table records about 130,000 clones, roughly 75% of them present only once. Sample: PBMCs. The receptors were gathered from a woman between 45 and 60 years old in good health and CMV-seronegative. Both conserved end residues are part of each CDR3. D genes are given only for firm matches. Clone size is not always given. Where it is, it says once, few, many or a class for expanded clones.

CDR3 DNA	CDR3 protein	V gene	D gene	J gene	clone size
TGCGCCAGCAGCGACGGCGACAAAGATGACAATGAGCAGTTCTTC	CASSDGDKDDNEQFF	TRBV5-1	-	TRBJ2-1	-
TGTGCCAGCAGCTCTAACGGCGCAGGGGCTGCGGGTGAGCAGTTCTTC	CASSSNGAGAAGEQFF	TRBV7-9	-	TRBJ2-1	-
TGTGCCAGCAGCTTACCCCCCCCAGGGGTGGATGGCTACACCTTC	CASSLPPPGVDGYTF	TRBV13	-	TRBJ1-2	once
TGTGCCAGCAGCCCCACGGGATGGGACAGGGGCTATGAAGCTTTCTTT	CASSPTGWDRGYEAFF	TRBV9	TRBD1	TRBJ1-1	-
TGTGCCAGCAGCCAAGGACAGGAGTACTACGAGCAGTACTTC	CASSQGQEYYEQYF	TRBV27	TRBD1	TRBJ2-7	-
TGTGCCAGCAGTATACCCCGGGAGAACCGTCGGACTAGCGGTTTCTACAATGAGCAGTTCTTC	CASSIPRENRRTSGFYNEQFF	TRBV28	TRBD2	TRBJ2-1	-
TGTGCCAGCAGCTTAGGACTAGCGGGATCCACAGATACGCAGTATTTT	CASSLGLAGSTDTQYF	TRBV5-6	TRBD2	TRBJ2-3	-
TGTGCCAGCAGCTTAGGCAGCGGGCAGATACGAGGGGAGCAGTACTTC	CASSLGSGQIRGEQYF	TRBV7-2	-	TRBJ2-7	few
TGCAGCGTTAGGCTAGCGGGAGGGCCTCTCGATTATGATGAGCAGTTCTTC	CSVRLAGGPLDYDEQFF	TRBV29-1	TRBD2	TRBJ2-1	-
TGTGCCAGCAGTCCGGACAGGGTTGCAGATACGCAGTATTTT	CASSPDRVADTQYF	TRBV28	TRBD1	TRBJ2-3	-
TGTGCCAGCAGCCGCCCCGGAAGGGGCACCTACGAGCAGTACTTC	CASSRPGRGTYEQYF	TRBV11-2	-	TRBJ2-7	-
TGCGCCAGCAGCTTGGCCGTCGCGGGCGTAACACAAGAGACCCAGTACTTC	CASSLAVAGVTQETQYF	TRBV5-1	-	TRBJ2-5	-
TGTGCCAGCAGCCAGAACGAAGGGGGGGGACAGGGGGGCGATAGGGTCTTC	CASSQNEGGGQGGDRVF	TRBV4-2	TRBD1	TRBJ2-7	-
TGCAGCGTTGCCCGCACGGGAGCAACAGATACGCAGTATTTT	CSVARTGATDTQYF	TRBV29-1	-	TRBJ2-3	-
TGCAGCGTTGAAGAGACAGGGAACACTGAAGCTTTCTTT	CSVEETGNTEAFF	TRBV29-1	-	TRBJ1-1	few
TGTGCCAGCAGGAGCGGTCCGAACACTGAAGCTTTCTTT	CASRSGPNTEAFF	TRBV28	-	TRBJ1-1	-
TGTGCCAGCAGCGGTTGGACTAGCGGTGCCTACGAGCAGTACTTC	CASSGWTSGAYEQYF	TRBV28	TRBD2	TRBJ2-7	-
TGTGCCAGCAGTCTCCGACTAGCGGGGTACAATGAGCAGTTCTTC	CASSLRLAGYNEQFF	TRBV27	TRBD2	TRBJ2-1	-
TGTGCCAGCCGGGGACAGGGCCTCAATGAGCAGTTCTTC	CASRGQGLNEQFF	TRBV7-8	TRBD1	TRBJ2-1	-
TGTGCCACCAGCAGAGAGGGACAGGGGGCCTACGAGCAGTACTTC	CATSREGQGAYEQYF	TRBV15	TRBD1	TRBJ2-7	-
TGTGCCAGCAGCAGGGGCCAGGATAATGAAAAACTGTTTTTT	CASSRGQDNEKLFF	TRBV28	-	TRBJ1-4	-
TGCGCCAGCATAGACAGGGGCGACGAGCAGTACTTC	CASIDRGDEQYF	TRBV23-1	TRBD1	TRBJ2-7	-
TGTGCCAGCAGTGGGACTAGCGGGATAGCCAAAAACATTCAGTACTTC	CASSGTSGIAKNIQYF	TRBV2	TRBD2	TRBJ2-4	once
TGTGCCAGCAGTCACCTAGGGGGCCCGGAGACCCAGTACTTC	CASSHLGGPETQYF	TRBV6-6	TRBD1	TRBJ2-5	-
TGTGCCAGCAGAACTCTCGGACAGGCGTTCGGCACAGATACGCAGTATTTT	CASRTLGQAFGTDTQYF	TRBV28	TRBD1	TRBJ2-3	-
TGTGCCAGCAGTTTATCGGGTAGCGGGAGTCGCCATGAGCAGTTCTTC	CASSLSGSGSRHEQFF	TRBV27	TRBD2	TRBJ2-1	-
TGTGCCAGCGAGGCTAGCGGATACAATGAGCAGTTCTTC	CASEASGYNEQFF	TRBV2	TRBD2	TRBJ2-1	once
TGTGCCAGCAGCTTATATTACGTGGGACTAGGGTCCAATGAGCAGTTCTTC	CASSLYYVGLGSNEQFF	TRBV7-2	TRBD2	TRBJ2-1	once
TGTGCCAGCAGTTCTGGGGAGTCTACGCAGTATTTT	CASSSGESTQYF	TRBV6-5	-	TRBJ2-3	-
TGTGCCAGCAGCGTTTCTAGCGGGATTTACTACGAGCAGTACTTC	CASSVSSGIYYEQYF	TRBV9	TRBD2	TRBJ2-7	-
TGTGCCAGTAGTATAGATCTAGTATATGAGCAGTTCTTC	CASSIDLVYEQFF	TRBV19	-	TRBJ2-1	-
TGTGCCAGCAGCGGAGGACTGGTCAATCAGCCCCAGCATTTT	CASSGGLVNQPQHF	TRBV5-8	-	TRBJ1-5	few
TGCAGCGCCTCAAGCGGGGTTGCTAATGAAAAACTGTTTTTT	CSASSGVANEKLFF	TRBV29-1	-	TRBJ1-4	-
TGTGCCAGCAGCTTAGAACGTCAGGGCACCCTCCACTTT	CASSLERQGTLHF	TRBV7-3	-	TRBJ1-6	few
TGTGCCGCCGGGACTAGGAACACAGATACGCAGTATTTT	CAAGTRNTDTQYF	TRBV30	TRBD2	TRBJ2-3	-